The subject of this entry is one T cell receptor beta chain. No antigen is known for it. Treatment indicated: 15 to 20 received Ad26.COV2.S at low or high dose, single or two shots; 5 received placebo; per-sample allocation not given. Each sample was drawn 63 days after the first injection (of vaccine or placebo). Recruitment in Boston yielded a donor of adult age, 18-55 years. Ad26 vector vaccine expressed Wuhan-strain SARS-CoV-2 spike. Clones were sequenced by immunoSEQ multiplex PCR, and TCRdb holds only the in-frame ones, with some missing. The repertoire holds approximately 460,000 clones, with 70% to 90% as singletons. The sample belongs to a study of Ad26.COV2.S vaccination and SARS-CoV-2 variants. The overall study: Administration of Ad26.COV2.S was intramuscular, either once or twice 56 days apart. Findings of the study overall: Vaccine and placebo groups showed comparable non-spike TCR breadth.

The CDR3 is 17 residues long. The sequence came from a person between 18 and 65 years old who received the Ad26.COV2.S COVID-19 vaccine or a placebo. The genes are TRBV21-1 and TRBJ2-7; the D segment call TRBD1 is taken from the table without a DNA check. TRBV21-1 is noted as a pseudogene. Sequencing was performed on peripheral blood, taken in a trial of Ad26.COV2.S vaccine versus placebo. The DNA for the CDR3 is TGTGCCAGCAGCTCCCTTTTAGACAGGGGAAGGTCCTACGAGCAGTACTTC. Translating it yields CASSSLLDRGRSYEQYF.